This entry lists 2 T cell receptor beta chains sequenced from one sample in a study of blood T cell repertoires in COVID-19. Here immunoSEQ multiplex PCR was the method, and the copy in TCRdb shows in-frame clones only, minus some. The sample lists about 100,000 clones; approximately 82% were seen once. Source material: peripheral blood. These receptors were obtained from a man aged 55 to 70 with active or convalescent COVID-19.

This clone was detected only once. The CDR3 loop is CASSDFPGTSKREQYV. CDR3 coding DNA: TGTGCCAGCAGTGACTTCCCCGGGACTAGCAAGAGGGAGCAGTACGTC. The chain is built from TRBV6-4 and TRBJ2-7; 9 nucleotides line up with TRBD2. With 1 base clipped from V and 7 bases from J, the junction kept 11 bases outside the gene matches. Germline V gene lookup returns CDR1 MRHNA and CDR2 SNTAGT. The CDR3 covers 16 residues.

The J gene is TRBJ2-3, the V gene TRBV5-5; 9 bases line up with TRBD2. Trimming at V came to 4 bases and at J to 4 bases, leaving 13 bases not matched to a gene. The CDR3 length is 17 residues. In germline, CDR1 is SGHKS, CDR2 YYEKEE (reference sequence). CDR3 residues: CASSPRPGSGSADTQYF. The CDR3 region has the DNA TGTGCCAGCAGCCCCCGCCCCGGTAGCGGGAGTGCAGATACGCAGTATTTT.